The 30 T cell receptor beta chains below all came from one sample that was sequenced in a study of shared clonotypes between healthy human individuals (dated by TCRdb to the early 2020s). Library construction relied on the immunoSEQ multiplex PCR assay. What TCRdb holds here is the immuneACCESS table cut down to in-frame rearrangements. Part of the clones is not present; checked against another copy, under half of the missing clones reflect an unresolved V gene, and the others are unexplained. Counted in this sample were a few million clones; approximately 94% of them appeared once. The ten biggest clones cover roughly 0.15% of the sample. Material for sequencing was naive CD4+ T cells sorted from blood. Sample cell subset or site, as interpreted from the label and publication: CD45RA+ positively selected. Every receptor here comes from a man younger than 35 in good health.

This chain joins TRBV11-2 and TRBJ1-6; the D is unclear. V was cut by 2 bases and J by 5 bases, with 10 bases left in between. CDR1 and CDR2 (germline): SGHAT, FQNNGV. The CDR3 has 15 residues. The CDR3 loop is CASSLRTLHNSPLHF. CDR3 nucleotide sequence: TGTGCCAGCAGCTTAAGAACTCTTCATAATTCACCCCTCCACTTT.

The chain links TRBV13 to TRBJ2-7; D is possibly TRBD1 or TRBD2 (5 bases each). Trimming took 0 bases from V and 0 from J, leaving 15 bases between them. The CDR3 totals 17 residues. Germline assignment: CDR1 PRHDT and CDR2 FYEKMQ (reference sequence). This CDR3 is CASSLGSGRGSSYEQYF. The CDR3 DNA is TGTGCCAGCAGCTTAGGCTCGGGGCGTGGTAGCTCCTACGAGCAGTACTTC.

The CDR3 is CASSLETALQQYF. The CDR3 coding sequence is TGTGCCAGCAGCTTAGAGACAGCCCTCCAGCAGTACTTC. The chain is built from TRBV11-2 and TRBJ2-7, with D possibly TRBD1 on 5 matching bases. Germline V gene lookup returns CDR1 SGHAT and CDR2 FQNNGV. Trimming pared 0 bases from V and 8 bases from J, leaving 11 bases between. The CDR3 is 13 amino acids.

The genes are TRBV7-9 and TRBJ2-7, with D unresolved. The CDR3 consists of 11 residues. V was trimmed by 5 bases and J by 3 bases, leaving 5 bases between them. Germline-derived CDR1 and CDR2 are SEHNR and FQNEAQ (reference sequence). The CDR3 DNA reads TGTGCCAGCAGCACCTACTACGAGCAGTACTTC. It encodes CASSTYYEQYF.

The chain is built from TRBV7-9 and TRBJ2-3, with D perhaps matching TRBD2 (5 bases). Germline V gene lookup returns CDR1 SEHNR and CDR2 FQNEAQ (reference sequence). The V and J ends lost 1 base and 2 bases respectively, with 10 bases between them. This CDR3 contains 15 residues. The CDR3 loop reads CASSLGQLATDTQYF. In DNA, the CDR3 is TGTGCCAGCAGCTTAGGTCAGCTAGCCACAGATACGCAGTATTTT. Looking up the rest from reference TRBV7-9 and TRBJ2-3 gives the full variable domain: DTGVSQNPRHKITKRGQNVTFRCDPISEHNRLYWYRQTLGQGPEFLTYFQNEAQLEKSRLLSDRFSAERPKGSFSTLEIQRTEQGDSAMYLCASSLGQLATDTQYFGPGTRLTVL.

The chain employs TRBV19 and TRBJ2-1; 10 bases align to TRBD2. This CDR3 spans 18 amino acids. Germline V gives CDR1 LNHDA, CDR2 SQIVND (reference sequence). The V segment lost 2 bases and the J segment 2 bases; nucleotides outside the gene matches: 9. CDR3 sequence reads: CASSIRASGSLTYNEQFF. The CDR3 DNA sequence: TGTGCCAGTAGTATACGGGCTAGCGGGAGCCTCACCTACAATGAGCAGTTCTTC.

The chain joins TRBV11-2 to TRBJ1-3; no firm D call. This CDR3 has 16 amino acids. Germline CDR1 reads SGHAT; CDR2 reads FQNNGV. The V gene lost 1 base and the J gene lost 0 bases, with 10 bases spanning the gap. CDR3 nucleotide sequence: TGTGCCAGCAGCTTAGCGGTAGTTTTCTCTGGAAACACCATATATTTT. This encodes CASSLAVVFSGNTIYF.

The chain recombines TRBV5-6 with TRBJ1-6; D remains unclear. Germline CDR1 is SGHDT and CDR2 is YYEEEE. The V and J ends lost 2 bases and 8 bases respectively, with 11 bases between them. This CDR3 region has 14 residues. CDR3 loop: CASSFVRGDSPLHF. The DNA for the CDR3 is TGTGCCAGCAGCTTCGTGCGCGGGGATTCACCCCTCCACTTT.

Notes on this clone: The same CDR3 arises from other DNA sequences in this sample as well. This rearrangement joins TRBV7-6 to TRBJ2-2; D not resolved. Trimming pared 0 bases from V and 6 bases from J, leaving 2 bases between. This CDR3 region has 12 residues. Germline CDR1 reads SGHVS; CDR2 reads FNYEAQ. CDR3 in DNA: TGTGCCAGCAGCTTAGCCTCCGGGGAGCTGTTTTTT. Encoded protein: CASSLASGELFF.

The chain employs TRBV4-2 and TRBJ1-2, with D perhaps matching TRBD1 (5 bases). This CDR3 comprises 14 residues. Trimming took 2 bases from V and 7 from J, leaving 14 bases between them. Germline V gene data show CDR1 as LGHNA and CDR2 as YNFKEQ. CDR3 residues: CASSQQGRAGGYTF. As DNA, the CDR3 is TGTGCCAGCAGCCAACAGGGCAGGGCGGGTGGCTACACCTTC.

This clone came up once. The V gene is TRBV18, the J gene TRBJ1-2; weak D call: TRBD1 (5 bases). There are 15 residues in the CDR3. Between the trimmed V and J ends, which lost 3 bases and 2 bases, there was a span of 13 bases. The V gene's germline CDR1 is KGHSH and CDR2 LQKENI. The CDR3 spells CASSPPLGTNYGYTF. In DNA, the CDR3 is TGTGCCAGCTCACCCCCTTTGGGGACCAACTATGGCTACACCTTC.

Only a few counts were recorded for this clone. V and J are TRBV29-1 and TRBJ1-1; TRBD1 matches 7 bases. The CDR3 is 15 amino acids. The trim removed 1 base at V and 0 bases at J, leaving 5 bases unmatched. Germline V gene data show CDR1 as SQVTM and CDR2 as ANQGSEA. The CDR3 nucleotides are TGCAGCGTTGAAGGGGACAGTTTCTTGAACACTGAAGCTTTCTTT. As protein: CSVEGDSFLNTEAFF.

The gene calls are TRBV19 and TRBJ1-3; no reliable D call. The CDR3 spans 14 residues. The germline CDR1 and CDR2 sequences are LNHDA and SQIVND (reference sequence). V was shortened by 4 bases and J by 0 bases, with 7 bases between the two germline ends. The CDR3 nucleotides are TGTGCCAGTAGTACTACCCTCTCTGGAAACACCATATATTTT. Its translation is CASSTTLSGNTIYF.

This sequence joins TRBV6-5 and TRBJ1-1; 7 bases agree with TRBD1. With V trimmed by 6 bases and J by 7 bases, 8 bases remained unmatched. There are 13 residues in the CDR3. Germline V lookup: CDR1 MNHEY, CDR2 SVGAGI. The CDR3 region is CASRDTGVFEAFF. DNA for the CDR3: TGTGCCAGCAGAGATACAGGGGTTTTTGAAGCTTTCTTT.

V gene TRBV18 combines with J gene TRBJ2-3; D unresolved. Germline CDR1 reads KGHSH; CDR2 reads LQKENI. V was cut by 2 bases and J by 0 bases, with 9 bases left in between. The CDR3 covers 15 residues. CDR3 sequence (DNA): TGTGCCAGCTCACCAAAGCCTACTAGCACAGATACGCAGTATTTT. Amino acid sequence: CASSPKPTSTDTQYF.

V usage is TRBV28 and J usage is TRBJ2-4; D not resolved. The V gene lost 1 base and the J gene lost 4 bases, with 8 bases spanning the gap. Germline V lookup: CDR1 MDHEN, CDR2 SYDVKM. This CDR3 comprises 14 residues. The CDR3 sequence is CASSLYVGKNIQYF. CDR3 nucleotides: TGTGCCAGCAGTTTATATGTCGGGAAAAACATTCAGTACTTC. Variable domain in full (rest from reference TRBV28 and TRBJ2-4): DVKVTQSSRYLVKRTGEKVFLECVQDMDHENMFWYRQDPGLGLRLIYFSYDVKMKEKGDIPEGYSVSREKKERFSLILESASTNQTSMYLCASSLYVGKNIQYFGAGTRLSVL.

This chain connects TRBV27 to TRBJ1-6; a possible D gene is TRBD1 (5 bases). Per germline, CDR1 MNHEY and CDR2 SMNVEV (reference sequence). The germline V and J ends were trimmed by 8 bases and 5 bases, with 16 bases remaining between them. This CDR3 comprises 15 residues. Here the CDR3 reads CASGRGGVDNSPLHF. The CDR3 DNA is TGTGCCAGCGGCCGGGGGGGGGTGGATAATTCACCCCTCCACTTT.

This clone was picked up one time. The V call is TRBV5-8, the J call TRBJ1-1, with 7 positions matching TRBD1. Unmatched junction bases numbered 8, after V lost 3 bases and J lost 0 bases. Germline V gene data show CDR1 as SGHTS and CDR2 as YDEGEE. The CDR3 runs to 16 residues. CDR3 sequence: CASSWEQGPLNTEAFF. The CDR3 DNA follows: TGTGCCAGCAGCTGGGAACAGGGGCCCCTGAACACTGAAGCTTTCTTT.

The rearrangement links TRBV19 to TRBJ2-3, with 7 nucleotides matching TRBD2. V lost 8 bases to trimming and J lost 6 bases; unmatched junction nucleotides: 8. The CDR3 has 13 residues. Germline CDR1 and CDR2: LNHDA and SQIVND (reference sequence). CDR3 protein: CASGYRREDTQYF. Here the CDR3 DNA reads TGTGCCAGTGGGTATAGGCGGGAGGATACGCAGTATTTT.

The V gene is TRBV10-1, the J gene TRBJ2-7; 10 nucleotides agree with TRBD2. The CDR3 is made up of 15 amino acids. Germline CDR1 and CDR2: WNHNN and SYGVQD (reference sequence). V dropped 2 bases and J dropped 7; count of bases not matched to a gene: 8. The CDR3 coding sequence is TGCGCCAGCAGTGAGAGGCTAGCGGGAGCCAGGGAGCAGTACTTC. This gives the protein CASSERLAGAREQYF.

Comments on this clone: This sample includes further DNA sequences coding for the same CDR3. V is TRBV5-4 and J is TRBJ1-4, with a possible D match to TRBD1 (5 bases). V was cut by 2 bases and J by 4 bases, with 9 bases left in between. CDR1 is SGHNT, CDR2 YYREEE, per germline (reference sequence). The length of the CDR3 is 14 residues. CDR3 nucleotide sequence: TGTGCCAGCAGCTTAGGCGGGGGTAATGAAAAACTGTTTTTT. This translates into CASSLGGGNEKLFF.

The CDR3 DNA is TGCGCCAGCAGCGGGGGGGAGGTTGAGGATACGCAGTATTTT. Translating it yields CASSGGEVEDTQYF. The chain carries TRBV5-1 and TRBJ2-3, with 7 bases aligning to TRBD2. The CDR3 extends over 14 amino acids. The V gene end was trimmed by 4 bases and the J gene end by 6 bases; junction bases not matched to a gene: 8. Germline-derived CDR1 and CDR2 are SGHRS and YFSETQ.

V gene TRBV21-1 combines with J gene TRBJ1-3. TRBV21-1 constitutes a pseudogene. The CDR3 contains 17 residues. The CDR3 DNA is TGTGCCAGCAGCAAAGCGGGAGACCGAAGGTCTGGAAACACCATATATTTT. Protein sequence: CASSKAGDRRSGNTIYF.

This clone has just one count. V and J are TRBV7-9 and TRBJ1-3; the D is unclear. The CDR3 length is 14 residues. V was trimmed by 1 base and J by 4 bases, leaving 8 bases between them. Germline assignment: CDR1 SEHNR and CDR2 FQNEAQ (reference sequence). CDR3 DNA sequence: TGTGCCAGCAGCTTAGTGCGGCTCGGAAACACCATATATTTT. This translates into CASSLVRLGNTIYF.

The chain couples TRBV14 to TRBJ2-7, with D perhaps matching TRBD1 (6 bases). V lost 1 base, J lost 0 bases, and 13 bases lay in between. CDR1 and CDR2 from the germline V gene are SGHDN and FVKESK. CDR3 size: 16 residues. Here the CDR3 DNA reads TGTGCCAGCAGCCAAGTCCCCAGGGGACCCTCCTACGAGCAGTACTTC. It yields the protein CASSQVPRGPSYEQYF. The variable domain in full, completed from reference TRBV14 and TRBJ2-7, reads EAGVTQFPSHSVIEKGQTVTLRCDPISGHDNLYWYRRVMGKEIKFLLHFVKESKQDESGMPNNRFLAERTGGTYSTLKVQPAELEDSGVYFCASSQVPRGPSYEQYFGPGTRLTVT.

The V call is TRBV29-1, the J call TRBJ2-7, with a tentative D call TRBD1 (7 bases). The CDR3 is 14 amino acids. Germline V gene sequence: CDR1 SQVTM, CDR2 ANQGSEA. V shed 2 bases and J shed 7 bases, with 18 bases lying between them. The CDR3 protein is CSVERGTGAGEQYF. The CDR3 region has the DNA TGCAGCGTTGAAAGGGGAACAGGGGCGGGGGAGCAGTACTTC.

This rearrangement joins TRBV7-2 to TRBJ1-1; the match to TRBD1 covers 7 bases. The CDR3 runs to 13 residues. Germline V gives CDR1 SGHTA, CDR2 FQGNSA. V gave up 10 bases and J gave up 1 base; unmatched junction bases: 6. CDR3 coding DNA: TGTGCCATCTCGGACAGGACGAACACTGAAGCTTTCTTT. It translates to CAISDRTNTEAFF.

This chain connects TRBV27 to TRBJ1-2; 7 bases are a match to TRBD1. The V and J ends lost 5 bases and 4 bases, in that order; junction bases with no gene match: 7. Germline values: CDR1 MNHEY, CDR2 SMNVEV (reference sequence). The CDR3 is 14 amino acids. In nucleotides, the CDR3 is TGTGCCAGCAGTGCCACAGGGGCTCGCTATGGCTACACCTTC. Translation: CASSATGARYGYTF.

This sequence joins TRBV9 and TRBJ2-3; possibly TRBD1 or TRBD2 for D (5 bases each). The CDR3 spans 15 residues. The V and J ends lost 3 bases and 0 bases respectively, with 11 bases between them. Germline assignment: CDR1 SGDLS and CDR2 YYNGEE. The CDR3 DNA reads TGTGCCAGCAGCGGGCAGGGAGCTAGCACAGATACGCAGTATTTT. The encoded protein is CASSGQGASTDTQYF.

The chain joins TRBV5-1 to TRBJ2-1; TRBD1 agrees at 7 bases. Germline CDR1 and CDR2: SGHRS and YFSETQ. Trimming removed 0 bases from V and 5 bases from J; junction bases left unmatched: 5. This CDR3 comprises 15 residues. The CDR3 sequence: CASSLGQGFNNEQFF. The CDR3 DNA reads TGCGCCAGCAGCTTGGGACAGGGTTTCAACAATGAGCAGTTCTTC.